This section outlines one T cell receptor beta chain sequence together with its context. The entry originates in a study of blood T cell repertoires in COVID-19. The V and J ends lost 1 base and 1 base, in that order; junction bases with no gene match: 5. CDR1 and CDR2 (germline): SGHRS, YFSETQ. The CDR3 is 17 residues long. Generated by immunoSEQ multiplex PCR, the TCRdb table keeps only in-frame clones and is missing some. This sample has around 170,000 clones, with around three quarters found just once. The gene calls are TRBV5-1 and TRBJ2-2; 9 bases are a match to TRBD1. This TCR came from a man between 65 and 85 years old with active or convalescent COVID-19. Material: peripheral blood. CDR3 in DNA: TGCGCCAGCAGCTTGACAGGGGGCGCGGGGAACACCGGGGAGCTGTTTTTT. Translation: CASSLTGGAGNTGELFF.